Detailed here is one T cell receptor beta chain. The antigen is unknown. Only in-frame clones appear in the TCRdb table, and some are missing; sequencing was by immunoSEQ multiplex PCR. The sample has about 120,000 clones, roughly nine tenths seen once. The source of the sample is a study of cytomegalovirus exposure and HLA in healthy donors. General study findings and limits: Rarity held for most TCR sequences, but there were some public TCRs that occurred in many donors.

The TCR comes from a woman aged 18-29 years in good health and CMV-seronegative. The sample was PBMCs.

CDR3 coding DNA: TGTGCCAGCTCAAAACTCCAGGGGGCATTCTCTGGGGCCAACGTCCTGACTTTC. It is translated as CASSKLQGAFSGANVLTF. V gene TRBV18 combines with J gene TRBJ2-6; TRBD1 matches at 8 bases. The V segment lost 5 bases and the J segment 0 bases; nucleotides outside the gene matches: 9. Germline V gene data show CDR1 as KGHSH and CDR2 as LQKENI. CDR3 length: 18 residues.